The clone carrying this T cell receptor beta chain was recorded many times. The CDR3 length is 16 residues. CDR1 and CDR2 (germline): KGHSH, LQKENI. V was trimmed by 3 bases and J by 4 bases, leaving 15 bases between them. These data belong to a study of regulatory T cells in long-lasting Graves disease. Overall study context: The definition of persistent Graves' disease was over 5 years of antithyroid drugs with positive TSH receptor antibodies.

Through Arm-PCR of CDR3 regions and iRepertoire HTBI primers, TCR beta libraries were built. One entry per CDR3 protein, called by TCRdb with MiXCR from the multiplex PCR reads. Here the sample spans 310,000 or so distinct CDR3 sequences, around a fifth being singletons. The time point: persistent/refractory GD, antithyroid drugs over 5 years with positive TRAb. Scientists built the TCR library using RNA that was extracted from PBMCs. The authors diagnosed Graves' disease using American Thyroid Association guidelines. The starting material was peripheral blood mononuclear cells (PBMCs), obtained when the disease was refractory, from a patient treated with antithyroid drugs. This sequence was found in a female donor with Graves disease. V is TRBV18 and J is TRBJ1-4; no reliable D call. As DNA, the CDR3 is TGTGCCAGCTCACCGGCTGTTGCGACGAATAATGAAAAACTGTTTTTT. This encodes CASSPAVATNNEKLFF.